This TCR beta chain appears in the sequencing data of a study of OX40 agonist ivuxolimab in advanced cancers. Study details: Enrolled patients in dose escalation had cancers that were hepatocellular carcinoma, melanoma, renal cell or head and neck cancer.

Comment on this clone: Its matching antigen is unknown.

The study's findings and limits: With doses of 0.1-3.0 mg/kg, partial responders showed among the lowest clonal expansion.

The CDR3 runs to 13 residues. Deletions cut 2 bases from V and 1 base from J, with 6 bases between. Germline CDR1 SGHRS, CDR2 YFSETQ. The assay was immunoSEQ multiplex PCR, and TCRdb's table has in-frame clones only and misses some. The sample holds 48,000 or so clones, around 84% seen once. This clonotype was sampled from an adult with an advanced solid tumor such as melanoma, head and neck, liver or kidney cancer. The genes are TRBV5-1 and TRBJ2-5; D gene uncertain. This sample comprised CD4+ or CD8+ T cells sorted from blood, obtained in a trial of the OX40 agonist ivuxolimab. CDR3 in amino acids: CASSLSFQETQYF. In DNA, the CDR3 is TGCGCCAGCAGCTTAAGCTTCCAAGAGACCCAGTACTTC.